These 20 T cell receptor beta chains were all obtained from the same sample, sequenced in a study of T cells in Graves' hyperthyroidism and ophthalmopathy. TCR beta CDR3 sequences were amplified from RNA transcripts. TCR CDR3 regions were first amplified by RT-PCR with HTBI primers. TCRdb independently ran MiXCR on the multiplex PCR reads; one entry per CDR3 protein. This table holds nearly 600,000 distinct CDR3 sequences, 11% to 15% found once. The specimen was blood. These receptors all come from a woman between 18 and 30 years old with Graves' ophthalmopathy.

This rearrangement joins TRBV7-2 to TRBJ1-1, with D uncertain. The length of the CDR3 is 15 residues. Trimming cost V 1 base and J 5 bases, with 14 bases left between them. CDR1 and CDR2 from the germline V gene are SGHTA and FQGNSA. CDR3 bases: TGTGCCAGCAGCTTAGTCGGGTGGGTCTTTACTGAAGCTTTCTTT. Protein: CASSLVGWVFTEAFF.

The rearrangement links TRBV29-1 to TRBJ2-2, with a tentative D call TRBD1 (5 bases). Germline V gives CDR1 SQVTM, CDR2 ANQGSEA. The germline V and J ends were trimmed by 4 bases and 4 bases, with 16 bases remaining between them. This CDR3 contains 15 residues. This CDR3 reads CSVAGTREGTGELFF. CDR3 bases: TGCAGCGTTGCTGGAACCAGGGAAGGCACCGGGGAGCTGTTTTTT.

This clonotype was found many times. The genes are TRBV20-1 and TRBJ2-7, with D maybe TRBD2 (6 bases). This CDR3 is built from 13 residues. CDR1 and CDR2 (germline): DFQATT, SNEGSKA (reference sequence). V gave up 7 bases and J gave up 1 base, with 14 bases separating them. CDR3 protein: CSGGTPTSYEQYF. The CDR3, as DNA: TGCAGTGGCGGGACCCCTACGTCCTACGAGCAGTACTTC.

This clonotype was observed a handful of times. This chain connects TRBV19 to TRBJ2-3; TRBD1 matches 9 bases. The junction had 3 bases not matched to a gene; V was cut back by 8 bases and J by 3 bases. Germline values: CDR1 LNHDA, CDR2 SQIVND (reference sequence). This CDR3 region has 13 residues. CDR3: CASEQGATDTQYF. The CDR3 region has the DNA TGTGCCAGTGAACAGGGGGCAACAGATACGCAGTATTTT.

At least ten counts were recorded for this clonotype. The V and J genes are TRBV12-3 or TRBV12-4 and TRBJ1-4; D is perhaps TRBD1 (6 bases). The V end lost 7 bases, the J end lost 8 bases, and 20 bases lay between the germline ends. The CDR3 totals 15 residues. CDR3 residues: CASNPSGGLGEKLFF. Here the CDR3 DNA reads TGTGCCAGCAATCCTTCGGGGGGCCTGGGGGAAAAACTGTTTTTT.

This clonotype was picked up many times. The chain is built from TRBV20-1 and TRBJ2-1, with TRBD1 matching over 8 bases. The length of the CDR3 is 14 residues. Germline-derived CDR1 and CDR2 are DFQATT and SNEGSKA (reference sequence). The V gene end was trimmed by 6 bases and the J gene end by 4 bases; junction bases not matched to a gene: 8. CDR3 DNA sequence: TGCAGTGCGCCGACAGGGGAAGATTACAATGAGCAGTTCTTC. Its protein is CSAPTGEDYNEQFF.

The rearrangement joins TRBV19 to TRBJ2-3; 9 bases are shared with TRBD2. This CDR3 is built from 17 residues. V was clipped by 10 bases and J by 2 bases; unmatched bases: 16. The germline CDR1 and CDR2 sequences are LNHDA and SQIVND (reference sequence). The CDR3 DNA reads as TGTGCCACCGAAGGGCTAGCGGGAACCCCCCACACAGATACGCAGTATTTT. It is translated as CATEGLAGTPHTDTQYF.

This clonotype showed up just a few times. The chain uses TRBV3-1 and TRBJ1-6, with D uncertain. The germline V and J ends were trimmed by 1 base and 11 bases, with 6 bases remaining between them. CDR1 and CDR2 from the germline V gene are LGHDT and YNNKEL (reference sequence). This CDR3 contains 12 residues. CDR3 in amino acids: CASSQARTPLHF. The CDR3 bases are TGTGCCAGCAGCCAAGCGAGGACACCCCTCCACTTT.

There are many counts of this clonotype. The chain carries TRBV10-3 and TRBJ1-5; TRBD1 aligns across 9 bases. CDR3 length: 16 residues. The germline gives CDR1 ENHRY, CDR2 SYGVKD. J was trimmed by 1 base and V by 2 bases; bases with no gene match: 3. CDR3 nucleotide sequence: TGTGCCATCAGTGAGGGGACAGGGCTAAGCAATCAGCCCCAGCATTTT. This translates into CAISEGTGLSNQPQHF.

The table lists this clonotype with many counts. CDR3: CASSRLGFKETQYF. For the CDR3, the DNA is TGTGCCAGCAGCCGCCTGGGATTTAAAGAGACCCAGTACTTC. This chain links TRBV7-2 with TRBJ2-5; D unclear. The CDR3 has 14 residues. V lost 5 bases and J lost 3, with 13 bases in between. Germline loops: CDR1 SGHTA, CDR2 FQGNSA.

V gene TRBV18 combines with J gene TRBJ2-2, with 7 bases aligning to TRBD1. Germline V gene lookup returns CDR1 KGHSH and CDR2 LQKENI. The V gene end was trimmed by 6 bases and the J gene end by 5 bases; junction bases not matched to a gene: 9. The CDR3 loop spans 15 amino acids. The CDR3 nucleotides are TGTGCCAGCTCTATCTCGACAGGGCTTACCGGGGAGCTGTTTTTT. Protein product: CASSISTGLTGELFF.

At least ten counts were recorded for this clonotype. The chain is built from TRBV6-1 and TRBJ1-2, with 9 bases lining up with TRBD1. The CDR3 consists of 14 residues. Germline trimming cut 2 bases from V and 8 bases from J; bases unmatched to any gene: 6. Germline V lookup: CDR1 MNHNS, CDR2 SASEGT. DNA for the CDR3: TGTGCCAGCAGTGAACACAGGGGGCAGAGAGGCTACACCTTC. Encoded protein: CASSEHRGQRGYTF.

Many counts were recorded for this clonotype. This chain joins TRBV27 and TRBJ2-1; 8 bases match TRBD2. The CDR3 runs 15 residues. Germline loops: CDR1 MNHEY, CDR2 SMNVEV (reference sequence). The junction had 13 bases not matched to a gene; V was cut back by 10 bases and J by 5 bases. The CDR3 reads CAISSGLPSHNEQFF. The DNA of the CDR3 is TGTGCCATATCTAGCGGGCTACCTTCCCACAATGAGCAGTTCTTC.

This clonotype was detected many times. The chain is built from TRBV24-1 and TRBJ2-1; 14 bases are a match to TRBD2. The CDR3 runs 20 residues. V lost 0 bases and J lost 0; bases outside the gene matches: 6. The V gene's germline CDR1 is KGHDR and CDR2 SFDVKD. The CDR3 region is CATSDLGTSGRRGSYNEQFF. CDR3 bases: TGTGCCACCAGTGATTTGGGGACTAGCGGGAGACGAGGCTCCTACAATGAGCAGTTCTTC.

V and J are TRBV7-2 and TRBJ2-7; tentatively, D is TRBD2 (6 bases). V gave up 7 bases and J gave up 3 bases, with 22 bases separating them. Germline V CDR1 and CDR2: SGHTA, FQGNSA. The CDR3 sequence is 16 residues long. Here the CDR3 reads CASTISPGLQGYEQYF. DNA for the CDR3: TGTGCCAGCACCATCTCCCCGGGACTCCAAGGCTACGAGCAGTACTTC.

This clonotype showed up many times. The V call is TRBV7-9, the J call TRBJ2-7; 10 bases are a match to TRBD2. Germline-derived CDR1 and CDR2 are SEHNR and FQNEAQ (reference sequence). The CDR3 runs 15 residues. After removal of 7 bases from V and 3 bases from J, the junction contained 9 bases not matched to a gene. The CDR3 DNA reads as TGTGCCAGCACCCCCGGGGCTAGCGGGAGCTACGAGCAGTACTTC. Protein product: CASTPGASGSYEQYF.

Ten or more counts support this clonotype. The rearrangement joins TRBV20-1 to TRBJ2-5, with D unclear. Trimming took 5 bases from V and 1 from J, leaving 11 bases between them. This CDR3 region has 13 residues. Germline CDR1 DFQATT, CDR2 SNEGSKA (reference sequence). CDR3 in DNA: TGCAGTGCTTCGTCAGTGTCCCAAGAGACCCAGTACTTC. Translation gives CSASSVSQETQYF.

This clonotype came up a few times. V is TRBV6-1 and J is TRBJ2-7, with 10 bases fitting TRBD1. V shed 6 bases, J shed 7 bases, and the junction held 6 bases outside the gene matches. The germline V gene has CDR1 MNHNS and CDR2 SASEGT. This CDR3 has 13 amino acids. Here the CDR3 reads CASRPGQGREQYF. For the CDR3, the DNA is TGTGCCAGCAGACCGGGACAGGGGCGTGAGCAGTACTTC.

This clonotype was seen repeatedly, ten times or more. The rearrangement links TRBV2 to TRBJ2-7; D uncertain. The CDR3 contains 13 residues. The germline V and J ends were trimmed by 8 bases and 2 bases, with 13 bases remaining between them. Germline CDR1 SNHLY, CDR2 FYNNEI. The CDR3 spells CASHAGFTYEQYF. CDR3 coding DNA: TGTGCCAGCCACGCTGGGTTTACCTACGAGCAGTACTTC.

This clonotype was seen at least ten times. The chain combines TRBV12-5 with TRBJ1-1, with TRBD1 matching over 9 bases. Trimming removed 4 bases from V and 4 bases from J; junction bases left unmatched: 7. This CDR3 region has 15 residues. Germline V CDR1 and CDR2: LGHNT, FRNRAP. DNA for the CDR3: TGTGCTAGTGGTTACGGGACAGGGCGAGGCACTGAAGCTTTCTTT. This encodes CASGYGTGRGTEAFF. Looking up the rest from reference TRBV12-5 and TRBJ1-1 gives the full variable domain: DARVTQTPRHKVTEMGQEVTMRCQPILGHNTVFWYRQTMMQGLELLAYFRNRAPLDDSGMPKDRFSAEMPDATLATLKIQPSEPRDSAVYFCASGYGTGRGTEAFFGQGTRLTVV.